The 32 T cell receptor beta chains reported below all come from one sample, sequenced in a study of blood T cell repertoires in COVID-19. TCRdb keeps only in-frame clones here, not all; method: immunoSEQ multiplex PCR. The profile shows approximately 180,000 clones, around 83% of them singletons. Material for sequencing was PBMCs or T cells enriched from blood (not recorded which). The receptors stem from a man aged 50 to 60 who had recovered from COVID-19.

This sequence joins TRBV28 and TRBJ1-3; possible D gene TRBD1, 5 bases. Per the germline V gene, CDR1 is MDHEN and CDR2 is SYDVKM. V was trimmed by 2 bases and J by 5 bases, leaving 10 bases between them. The CDR3 runs to 14 residues. CDR3 in DNA: TGTGCCAGCAGTTTAGGGCAGGGTAGAAACACCATATATTTT. It specifies CASSLGQGRNTIYF.

V gene TRBV3-1 (or the pseudogene TRBV3-2) combines with J gene TRBJ2-7; 8 bases match TRBD1. The CDR3 has 14 residues. The trim removed 4 bases at V and 7 bases at J, leaving 9 bases unmatched. Germline V CDR1 and CDR2: LGHDT, YNNKEL (reference sequence). The CDR3 loop is CASSPGQGIGEQYF. CDR3 bases: TGTGCCAGCAGCCCCGGACAGGGAATTGGGGAGCAGTACTTC.

The rearrangement joins TRBV30 to TRBJ1-1, with D perhaps TRBD1 (6 bases). The V gene's germline CDR1 is GTSNPN and CDR2 SVGIG (reference sequence). V was clipped by 3 bases and J by 2 bases, with 16 bases between them. The CDR3 sequence is 15 residues long. The CDR3 DNA sequence: TGTGCCTGGAGCCGACTGGGACACGTAAACACTGAAGCTTTCTTT. Translation: CAWSRLGHVNTEAFF.

V gene TRBV7-2 combines with J gene TRBJ1-5; the D gene is possibly TRBD1 (5 bases). Trimming pared 5 bases from V and 6 bases from J, leaving 17 bases between. The CDR3 runs to 15 residues. Looked up from germline, CDR1 is SGHTA and CDR2 is FQGNSA. The CDR3: CASSLGGGLVQPQHF. The CDR3 DNA follows: TGTGCCAGCAGCCTGGGGGGGGGTCTGGTTCAGCCCCAGCATTTT.

This clone was recorded a few times. The CDR3 region has the DNA TGTGCCAGCAGCCGGGCAGGCTCTAATGAAAAACTGTTTTTT. Its protein is CASSRAGSNEKLFF. The chain recombines TRBV3-1 (or the pseudogene TRBV3-2) with TRBJ1-4; D remains unclear. CDR3 length equals 14 residues. Germline V gene sequence: CDR1 LGHDT, CDR2 YNNKEL (reference sequence). V lost 4 bases to trimming and J lost 3 bases, with 9 bases between them.

Here the CDR3 reads CASSLRGNQPQHF. The CDR3, as DNA: TGTGCCAGCAGTTTAAGGGGAAATCAGCCCCAGCATTTT. The chain combines TRBV27 with TRBJ1-5; D perhaps matches TRBD1 (5 bases). V lost 2 bases and J lost 4, with 6 bases in between. Germline loops: CDR1 MNHEY, CDR2 SMNVEV (reference sequence). This CDR3 has 13 amino acids.

This clone was recorded at least ten times. This chain uses TRBV9 with TRBJ1-1, with 10 bases matching TRBD1. In germline, CDR1 is SGDLS, CDR2 YYNGEE. CDR3 length: 14 residues. V shed 3 bases and J 4 bases; nucleotides not matched to a gene: 3. CDR3 sequence reads: CASSEDRGPTEAFF. Written as DNA, the CDR3 is TGTGCCAGCAGCGAAGACAGGGGGCCCACTGAAGCTTTCTTT.

This clone was detected only a few times. V usage is TRBV2 and J usage is TRBJ1-1; 8 nucleotides match TRBD1. J was trimmed by 4 bases and V by 7 bases; bases with no gene match: 8. CDR1 is SNHLY, CDR2 FYNNEI, per germline. The CDR3 length is 14 residues. The CDR3, as DNA: TGTGCCAGCAAGTCAGACGGACAGGGCACTGAAGCTTTCTTT. Translated, it gives CASKSDGQGTEAFF.

This chain joins TRBV3-1 (or the pseudogene TRBV3-2) and TRBJ1-3, with unresolved D. Germline V gives CDR1 LGHDT, CDR2 YNNKEL (reference sequence). The CDR3 length is 13 residues. V was cut by 4 bases and J by 5 bases, with 9 bases left in between. As DNA, the CDR3 is TGTGCCAGCAGCCTGCGTATGCGAAACACCATATATTTT. This gives the protein CASSLRMRNTIYF.

This clone was seen at least ten times. The genes are TRBV5-6 and TRBJ2-4, with D uncertain. Between the trimmed V and J ends, which lost 0 bases and 1 base, there was a span of 5 bases. The germline V gene encodes CDR1 SGHDT and CDR2 YYEEEE. This CDR3 is built from 14 residues. This chain's CDR3 is CASSLDMAKNIQYF. As DNA, the CDR3 is TGTGCCAGCAGCTTGGACATGGCCAAAAACATTCAGTACTTC.

This sequence joins TRBV29-1 and TRBJ1-6, with TRBD1 matching over 7 bases. CDR1 is SQVTM and CDR2 is ANQGSEA in the germline V gene. CDR3 size: 17 residues. V lost 6 bases and J lost 0; bases outside the gene matches: 11. Here the CDR3 reads CSVDRTSVSSYNSPLHF. CDR3 DNA: TGCAGCGTGGACAGGACGAGCGTGAGCTCCTATAATTCACCCCTCCACTTT.

This chain connects TRBV2 to TRBJ2-1; 13 nucleotides align to TRBD2. J lost 5 bases, V lost 4 bases, and 2 bases had no gene match. Germline CDR1 reads SNHLY; CDR2 reads FYNNEI. CDR3 length equals 15 residues. CDR3 loop: CASSATSGGDNEQFF. DNA of the CDR3: TGTGCCAGCAGTGCAACTAGCGGGGGGGACAATGAGCAGTTCTTC. Filled out from reference TRBV2 and TRBJ2-1, the complete variable domain reads EPEVTQTPSHQVTQMGQEVILRCVPISNHLYFYWYRQILGQKVEFLVSFYNNEISEKSEIFDDQFSVERPDGSNFTLKIRSTKLEDSAMYFCASSATSGGDNEQFFGPGTRLTVL.

This chain uses TRBV10-1 with TRBJ1-5; D not certain. Germline CDR1 and CDR2: WNHNN and SYGVQD (reference sequence). The CDR3 contains 15 residues. The V gene lost 3 bases and the J gene lost 4 bases, with 13 bases spanning the gap. CDR3 bases: TGCGCCAGCAGTGAATCCGGGGTTGGAAATCAGCCCCAGCATTTT. Translating gives CASSESGVGNQPQHF.

This chain uses TRBV5-1 with TRBJ1-5, with 11 bases matching TRBD1. J gave up 0 bases and V 4 bases, and 6 bases lay outside the gene matches. The CDR3 runs 17 residues. Germline-derived CDR1 and CDR2 are SGHRS and YFSETQ. CDR3: CASSPGQGAHSNQPQHF. CDR3 DNA sequence: TGCGCCAGCAGCCCCGGACAGGGGGCGCATAGCAATCAGCCCCAGCATTTT.

The rearrangement joins TRBV11-3 to TRBJ2-7; possibly TRBD2 for D (6 bases). The V end was cut by 4 bases, the J end by 5 bases, with 18 bases between. Germline V gene sequence: CDR1 SGHNT, CDR2 YENEEA. This CDR3 has 15 amino acids. CDR3: CASSSHGLPSDEQYF. In DNA, the CDR3 is TGTGCCAGCAGCTCTCACGGACTACCCTCTGACGAGCAGTACTTC.

The chain uses TRBV27 and TRBJ1-5; 8 nucleotides match TRBD1. Germline CDR1 and CDR2: MNHEY and SMNVEV (reference sequence). V lost 8 bases, J lost 3 bases, and 9 bases stayed unmatched. The length of the CDR3 is 15 residues. In DNA, the CDR3 is TGTGCCAGCGCGATGGAGACAGGGGTCAATCAGCCCCAGCATTTT. Translating it yields CASAMETGVNQPQHF.

On this clone: Mismatch with germline at one junction end may stem from a read error. CDR3 bases: TGTGCTAGCAGCCGAGGGGCTAGCGGCAATCAAGAGACCCAGTACTTC. Protein sequence: CASSRGASGNQETQYF. J is TRBJ2-5 and V is TRBV7-7; 7 bases are shared with TRBD2. The CDR3 totals 16 residues. Germline CDR1 SSHAT, CDR2 FNYEAQ (reference sequence).

The V and J genes are TRBV5-4 and TRBJ2-7; 10 bases align to TRBD1. The J segment lost 5 bases and the V segment lost 3 bases, leaving 11 bases of the junction unmatched. The CDR3 contains 16 residues. Germline V gene sequence: CDR1 SGHNT, CDR2 YYREEE (reference sequence). CDR3 residues: CASSSKGQGFFHEQYF. In nucleotides, the CDR3 is TGTGCCAGCAGCTCCAAGGGACAGGGGTTTTTCCACGAGCAGTACTTC.

This sequence joins TRBV19 and TRBJ1-1; 12 nucleotides line up with TRBD1. With V trimmed by 4 bases and J by 1 base, 4 bases remained unmatched. The CDR3 runs 16 residues. Germline CDR1 reads LNHDA; CDR2 reads SQIVND (reference sequence). In DNA, the CDR3 is TGTGCCAGTAGTACCGGGACAGGGGGCAAGAACACTGAAGCTTTCTTT. Amino acid sequence: CASSTGTGGKNTEAFF.

This chain uses TRBV4-1 with TRBJ1-5; 9 bases are a match to TRBD1. The CDR3 length is 17 residues. Germline CDR1 is MGHRA and CDR2 is YSYEKL. Losses at the gene ends were 3 bases for V and 6 bases for J; bases not matched to a gene: 12. CDR3 nucleotides: TGCGCCAGCAGCCAGTCTTTAGGACAGGGGATCCTTCAGCCCCAGCATTTT. This translates into CASSQSLGQGILQPQHF.

The chain links TRBV6-1 to TRBJ1-2; weak D call: TRBD1 (5 bases). There are 15 residues in the CDR3. V was trimmed by 1 base and J by 3 bases, leaving 12 bases between them. CDR1 is MNHNS, CDR2 SASEGT, per germline. As DNA, the CDR3 is TGTGCCAGCAGTGAAGGATTAGGGACTGACTATGGCTACACCTTC. Protein sequence: CASSEGLGTDYGYTF.

The chain combines TRBV7-3 with TRBJ2-5; maybe TRBD1 (5 bases). The CDR3 consists of 13 residues. Germline lookup yields CDR1 SGHTA and CDR2 FQGTGA. The V end was cut by 6 bases, the J end by 2 bases, with 10 bases between. CDR3 DNA: TGTGCCAGCAGTTCAGGGTCTCAAGAGACCCAGTACTTC. It codes for CASSSGSQETQYF.

This sequence joins TRBV12-3 or TRBV12-4 and TRBJ2-7; a possible D gene is TRBD2 (5 bases). This CDR3 has 13 residues. V was clipped by 2 bases and J by 3 bases, with 8 bases between them. CDR3 sequence reads: CASSLTAVYEQYF. CDR3 sequence (DNA): TGTGCCAGCAGTTTAACAGCGGTCTACGAGCAGTACTTC.

The V and J genes are TRBV20-1 and TRBJ1-2; D is undetermined. Germline CDR1 and CDR2: DFQATT and SNEGSKA (reference sequence). The CDR3 consists of 10 residues. V was clipped by 4 bases and J by 4 bases, with 4 bases between them. This CDR3 reads CSATGYGYTF. In DNA form, the CDR3 reads TGCAGTGCTACGGGCTATGGCTACACCTTC.

The chain employs TRBV9 and TRBJ2-7; D is uncertain. CDR3 length: 14 residues. Germline CDR1 is SGDLS and CDR2 is YYNGEE. Between the trimmed V and J ends, which lost 4 bases and 4 bases, there was a span of 15 bases. The CDR3 sequence: CASSPSLYSYEQYF. In DNA, the CDR3 is TGTGCCAGCAGCCCCTCTTTGTATTCGTACGAGCAGTACTTC. Complete variable domain (other parts from reference TRBV9 and TRBJ2-7): DSGVTQTPKHLITATGQRVTLRCSPRSGDLSVYWYQQSLDQGLQFLIQYYNGEERAKGNILERFSAQQFPDLHSELNLSSLELGDSALYFCASSPSLYSYEQYFGPGTRLTVT.

This clone was found once. This chain connects TRBV12-3 or TRBV12-4 to TRBJ1-2; TRBD1 aligns across 8 bases. This CDR3 region has 13 residues. V shed 6 bases, J shed 4 bases, and the junction held 4 bases outside the gene matches. CDR3 amino acids: CASSRDRLYGYTF. The CDR3 nucleotides are TGTGCCAGCAGCAGGGACAGGCTCTATGGCTACACCTTC.

Many counts were recorded for this clone. The rearrangement uses TRBV9 and TRBJ1-1; TRBD1 matches 10 bases. CDR1 is SGDLS, CDR2 YYNGEE, per germline. V was clipped by 0 bases and J by 8 bases; unmatched bases: 1. The CDR3 runs to 13 residues. The DNA for the CDR3 is TGTGCCAGCAGCGTAGAGGGACAGGGGGAAGCTTTCTTT. It translates to CASSVEGQGEAFF.

The chain carries TRBV5-1 and TRBJ1-5; tentative D call: TRBD1 (5 bases). This CDR3 is built from 16 residues. CDR1 is SGHRS and CDR2 is YFSETQ in the germline V gene. V was pared by 0 bases and J by 6 bases, with 16 bases between. In nucleotides, the CDR3 is TGCGCCAGCAGCTTGGAACCGGTACAAAGGGGTCAGCCCCAGCATTTT. Translated, it gives CASSLEPVQRGQPQHF.

This clone was detected a few times. The chain links TRBV3-1 (or the pseudogene TRBV3-2) to TRBJ2-7, with a tentative D call TRBD2 (5 bases). CDR3 size: 15 residues. V dropped 1 base and J dropped 0 bases, with 10 bases sitting between them. The germline gives CDR1 LGHDT, CDR2 YNNKEL (reference sequence). CDR3 sequence (DNA): TGTGCCAGCAGCCAAGGACCTAGCTTCTCCTACGAGCAGTACTTC. Translated: CASSQGPSFSYEQYF.

The J gene is TRBJ2-7, the V gene TRBV30; 7 nucleotides align to TRBD1. Germline CDR1 is GTSNPN and CDR2 is SVGIG (reference sequence). The CDR3 has 14 residues. V shed 3 bases and J 10 bases; nucleotides not matched to a gene: 15. The CDR3, as DNA: TGTGCCTGGAGATCAGGGGGACCCCAAAGTACTCAGTACTTC. Protein product: CAWRSGGPQSTQYF. Complete variable domain (other parts from reference TRBV30 and TRBJ2-7): SQTIHQWPATLVQPVGSPLSLECTVEGTSNPNLYWYRQAAGRGLQLLFYSVGIGQISSEVPQNLSASRPQDRQFILSSKKLLLSDSGFYLCAWRSGGPQSTQYFGPGTRLTVT.

The chain recombines TRBV19 with TRBJ1-2; weak D call: TRBD1 (6 bases). The CDR3 extends over 14 amino acids. The V end lost 5 bases, the J end lost 1 base, and 11 bases lay between the germline ends. The germline CDR1 and CDR2 sequences are LNHDA and SQIVND (reference sequence). The CDR3 DNA follows: TGTGCCAGTAGTTGGGCCAGGGGTAACTATGGCTACACCTTC. Translated: CASSWARGNYGYTF.

J is TRBJ1-2 and V is TRBV6-5, with D hard to call. CDR3 size: 14 residues. V lost 0 bases, J lost 4 bases, and 9 bases lay in between. Germline V gives CDR1 MNHEY, CDR2 SVGAGI. The CDR3 protein is CASSYSDASYGYTF. CDR3 DNA: TGTGCCAGCAGTTACTCAGATGCCAGCTATGGCTACACCTTC.